These T cell receptor beta chains were read from a single sample in a study of T cell responses to AZD1222 COVID-19 vaccine. The table came from immunoSEQ multiplex PCR; TCRdb's copy has only in-frame clones and leaves some out. The repertoire includes 180,000 or so clones, roughly 92% of them detected once, and 0.64% sits in the top ten. Material: peripheral blood, obtained on day 0 of AZD1222 vaccination. All receptors come from an adult in good health. CDR3s include the opening cysteine and the closing phenylalanine or tryptophan. D genes are given only for firm matches. The listing skips clone size in some rows; elsewhere it reads once, few, many or a size class.

clone_size: .
d_call: TRBD2
j_call: TRBJ2-1
v_call: TRBV14
cdr3_aa: CASSQDLASGTYNEQFF
cdr3_nt: TGTGCCAGCAGCCAAGACCTCGCTAGCGGGACATACAATGAGCAGTTCTTC

clone_size: .
d_call: .
j_call: TRBJ1-2
v_call: TRBV10-3
cdr3_aa: CAIRVDSSSYGYTF
cdr3_nt: TGTGCCATCAGGGTGGACAGCTCCAGCTATGGCTACACCTTC

clone_size: .
d_call: .
j_call: TRBJ1-6
v_call: TRBV5-1
cdr3_aa: CASSLGAGDSPLHF
cdr3_nt: TGCGCCAGCAGCTTGGGGGCCGGTGATTCACCCCTCCACTTT

clone_size: .
d_call: TRBD1
j_call: TRBJ2-1
v_call: TRBV28
cdr3_aa: CASSFGRRDRGERLNNEQFF
cdr3_nt: TGTGCCAGCAGTTTCGGGAGGCGGGACAGGGGCGAAAGGCTTAACAATGAGCAGTTCTTC

clone_size: .
d_call: .
j_call: TRBJ1-4
v_call: TRBV6-4
cdr3_aa: CASSDSSRRPDDEKLFF
cdr3_nt: TGTGCCAGCAGTGACTCGAGTCGTAGGCCGGACGACGAAAAACTGTTTTTT

clone_size: .
d_call: .
j_call: TRBJ1-6
v_call: TRBV6-6
cdr3_aa: CASSRHDKGDSPLHF
cdr3_nt: TGTGCCAGCAGTCGTCATGACAAGGGGGATTCACCCCTCCACTTT

clone_size: .
d_call: TRBD1
j_call: TRBJ1-1
v_call: TRBV10-3
cdr3_aa: CAISSGTGNTEAFF
cdr3_nt: TGTGCCATCTCTTCCGGGACAGGGAACACTGAAGCTTTCTTT

clone_size: .
d_call: .
j_call: TRBJ1-5
v_call: TRBV18
cdr3_aa: CASSKEGRGQPQHF
cdr3_nt: TGTGCCAGCTCAAAAGAGGGTCGGGGACAGCCCCAGCATTTT

clone_size: .
d_call: .
j_call: TRBJ1-5
v_call: TRBV12-3/TRBV12-4
cdr3_aa: CASSLERNQPQHF
cdr3_nt: TGTGCCAGCAGTTTGGAGAGGAATCAGCCCCAGCATTTT

clone_size: .
d_call: .
j_call: TRBJ1-1
v_call: TRBV5-8
cdr3_aa: CASSLVARVNTEAFF
cdr3_nt: TGTGCCAGCAGCTTGGTTGCCAGGGTGAACACTGAAGCTTTCTTT

clone_size: .
d_call: TRBD2
j_call: TRBJ2-1
v_call: TRBV19
cdr3_aa: CASSMGGLAGANEQFF
cdr3_nt: TGTGCCAGTAGTATGGGGGGACTAGCGGGAGCTAATGAGCAGTTCTTC

clone_size: .
d_call: .
j_call: TRBJ2-5
v_call: TRBV28
cdr3_aa: CASSFGSLGETQYF
cdr3_nt: TGTGCCAGCAGTTTTGGCTCCCTGGGGGAGACCCAGTACTTC

clone_size: .
d_call: .
j_call: TRBJ2-3
v_call: TRBV21-1
cdr3_aa: CASNWQGGTDTQYF
cdr3_nt: TGTGCCAGCAATTGGCAGGGAGGCACAGATACGCAGTATTTT

clone_size: .
d_call: .
j_call: TRBJ1-5
v_call: TRBV5-1
cdr3_aa: CASSLVSGSNQPQHF
cdr3_nt: TGCGCCAGCAGCTTGGTCAGTGGTAGCAATCAGCCCCAGCATTTT

clone_size: .
d_call: TRBD2
j_call: TRBJ2-1
v_call: TRBV19
cdr3_aa: CASSSLAGAHEQFF
cdr3_nt: TGTGCCAGTAGCTCACTAGCGGGAGCACATGAGCAGTTCTTC

clone_size: .
d_call: TRBD2
j_call: TRBJ2-2
v_call: TRBV10-3
cdr3_aa: CAISGERGTGELFF
cdr3_nt: TGTGCCATCAGTGGGGAGCGGGGCACCGGGGAGCTGTTTTTT

clone_size: .
d_call: .
j_call: TRBJ1-6
v_call: TRBV7-5
cdr3_aa: CVRSLEDRGGSPLHF
cdr3_nt: TGTGTCAGAAGCTTAGAGGACAGGGGAGGTTCACCCCTCCACTTT

clone_size: .
d_call: .
j_call: TRBJ1-5
v_call: TRBV7-9
cdr3_aa: CASSPSSSSNQPQHF
cdr3_nt: TGTGCCAGCAGCCCAAGTTCCTCTAGCAATCAGCCCCAGCATTTT

clone_size: .
d_call: TRBD2
j_call: TRBJ2-1
v_call: TRBV4-1
cdr3_aa: CASSQESGLADDEQFF
cdr3_nt: TGCGCCAGCAGCCAAGAGTCGGGACTAGCTGACGATGAGCAGTTCTTC

clone_size: .
d_call: .
j_call: TRBJ1-2
v_call: TRBV5-1
cdr3_aa: CASTPLSGNGYTF
cdr3_nt: TGCGCCAGCACGCCATTGTCGGGGAACGGCTACACCTTC

clone_size: .
d_call: .
j_call: TRBJ1-6
v_call: TRBV2
cdr3_aa: CASQSSGVSPLHF
cdr3_nt: TGTGCCAGCCAATCATCGGGGGTTTCACCCCTCCACTTT

clone_size: .
d_call: .
j_call: TRBJ2-3
v_call: TRBV15
cdr3_aa: CATSQTAYTDTQYF
cdr3_nt: TGTGCCACCAGTCAGACAGCCTACACAGATACGCAGTATTTT

clone_size: few
d_call: .
j_call: TRBJ1-6
v_call: TRBV5-1
cdr3_aa: CASSPAEGSYNSPLHF
cdr3_nt: TGCGCCAGCAGCCCGGCGGAGGGGTCCTATAATTCACCCCTCCACTTT

clone_size: few
d_call: TRBD1
j_call: TRBJ2-5
v_call: TRBV10-2
cdr3_aa: CASSESGQGAWQETQYF
cdr3_nt: TGCGCCAGCAGTGAGTCCGGACAGGGGGCTTGGCAAGAGACCCAGTACTTC